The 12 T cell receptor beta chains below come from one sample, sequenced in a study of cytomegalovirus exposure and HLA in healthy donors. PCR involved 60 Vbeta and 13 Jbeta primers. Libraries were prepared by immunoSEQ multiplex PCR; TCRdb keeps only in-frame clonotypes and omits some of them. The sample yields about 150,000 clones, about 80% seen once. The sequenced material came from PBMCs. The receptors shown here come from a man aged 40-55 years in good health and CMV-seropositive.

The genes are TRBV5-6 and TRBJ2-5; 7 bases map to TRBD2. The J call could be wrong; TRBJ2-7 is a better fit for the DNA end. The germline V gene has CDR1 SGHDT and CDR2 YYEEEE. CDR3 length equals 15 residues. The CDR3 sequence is CASSSRTRTLHEQYF. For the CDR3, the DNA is TGTGCCAGCAGCTCGAGGACTAGGACCCTACACGAGCAGTACTTC.

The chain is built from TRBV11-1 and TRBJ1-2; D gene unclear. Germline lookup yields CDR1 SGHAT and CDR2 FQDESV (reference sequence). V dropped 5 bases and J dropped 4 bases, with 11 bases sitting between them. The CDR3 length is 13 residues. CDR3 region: CASSPDMAYGYTF. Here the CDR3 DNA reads TGTGCCAGCAGCCCAGACATGGCCTATGGCTACACCTTC.

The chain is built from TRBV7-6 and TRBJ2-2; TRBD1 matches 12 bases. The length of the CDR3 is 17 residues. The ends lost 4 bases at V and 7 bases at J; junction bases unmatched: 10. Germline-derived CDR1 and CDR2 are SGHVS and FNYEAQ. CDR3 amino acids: CASSSIRDRGHHGELFF. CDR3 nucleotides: TGTGCCAGCAGCTCAATCCGGGACAGGGGGCACCACGGGGAGCTGTTTTTT. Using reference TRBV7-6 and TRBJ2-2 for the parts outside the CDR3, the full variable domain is GAGVSQSPRYKVTKRGQDVALRCDPISGHVSLYWYRQALGQGPEFLTYFNYEAQQDKSGLPNDRFSAERPEGSISTLTIQRTEQRDSAMYRCASSSIRDRGHHGELFFGEGSRLTVL.

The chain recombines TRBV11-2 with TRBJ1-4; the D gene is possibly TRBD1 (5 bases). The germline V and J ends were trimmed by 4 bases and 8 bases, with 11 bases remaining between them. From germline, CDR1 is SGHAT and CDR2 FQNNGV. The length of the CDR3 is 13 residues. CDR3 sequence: CASSSGLGEKLFF. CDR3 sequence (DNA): TGTGCCAGCAGCTCGGGACTGGGGGAAAAACTGTTTTTT.

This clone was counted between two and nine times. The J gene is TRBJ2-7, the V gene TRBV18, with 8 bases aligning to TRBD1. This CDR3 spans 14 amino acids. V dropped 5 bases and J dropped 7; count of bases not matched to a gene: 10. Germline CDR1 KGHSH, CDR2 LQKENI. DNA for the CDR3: TGTGCCAGCTCATCTAGACAGGGGTCGGGTGAGCAGTACTTC. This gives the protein CASSSRQGSGEQYF.

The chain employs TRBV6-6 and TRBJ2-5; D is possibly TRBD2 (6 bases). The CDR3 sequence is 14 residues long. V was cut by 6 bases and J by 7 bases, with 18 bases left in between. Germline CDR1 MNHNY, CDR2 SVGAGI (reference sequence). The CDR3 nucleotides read TGTGCCAGCAGATACGACGCCCCCGGGGGGACCCAGTACTTC. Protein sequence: CASRYDAPGGTQYF.

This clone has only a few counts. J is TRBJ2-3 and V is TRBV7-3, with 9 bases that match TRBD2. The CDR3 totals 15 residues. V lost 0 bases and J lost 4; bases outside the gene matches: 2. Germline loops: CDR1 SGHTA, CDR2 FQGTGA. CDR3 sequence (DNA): TGTGCCAGCAGCTTAACTAGCGGGAGAGCAGATACGCAGTATTTT. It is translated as CASSLTSGRADTQYF.

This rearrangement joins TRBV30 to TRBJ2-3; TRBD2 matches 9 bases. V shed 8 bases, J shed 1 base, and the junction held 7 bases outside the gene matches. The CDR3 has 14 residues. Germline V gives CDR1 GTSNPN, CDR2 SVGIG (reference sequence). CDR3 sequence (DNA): TGTGCCGGAAATAGCGGGAGAGGCACAGATACGCAGTATTTT. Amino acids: CAGNSGRGTDTQYF.

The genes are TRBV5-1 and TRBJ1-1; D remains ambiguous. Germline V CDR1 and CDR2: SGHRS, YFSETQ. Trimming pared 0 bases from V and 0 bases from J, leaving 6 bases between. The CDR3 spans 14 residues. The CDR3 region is CASSLATVNTEAFF. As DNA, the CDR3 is TGCGCCAGCAGCTTGGCCACGGTGAACACTGAAGCTTTCTTT.

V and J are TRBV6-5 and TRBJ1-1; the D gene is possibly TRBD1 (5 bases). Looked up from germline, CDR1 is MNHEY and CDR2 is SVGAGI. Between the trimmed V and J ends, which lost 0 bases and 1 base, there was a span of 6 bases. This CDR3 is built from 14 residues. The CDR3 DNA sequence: TGTGCCAGCAGTTACTCGGGGGGGAACACTGAAGCTTTCTTT. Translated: CASSYSGGNTEAFF.

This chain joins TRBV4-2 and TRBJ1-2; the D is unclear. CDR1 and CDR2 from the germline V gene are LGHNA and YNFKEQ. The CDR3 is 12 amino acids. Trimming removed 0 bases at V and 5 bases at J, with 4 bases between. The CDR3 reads CASSQESYGYTF. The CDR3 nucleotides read TGTGCCAGCAGCCAAGAGAGTTATGGCTACACCTTC.

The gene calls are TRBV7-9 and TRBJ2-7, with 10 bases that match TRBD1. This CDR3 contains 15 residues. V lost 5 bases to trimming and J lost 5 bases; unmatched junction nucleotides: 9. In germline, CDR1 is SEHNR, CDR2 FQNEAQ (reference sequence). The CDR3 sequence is CASSRDRGAPNEQYF. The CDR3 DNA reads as TGTGCCAGCAGCCGGGACAGGGGAGCGCCCAACGAGCAGTACTTC.